Below are 7 T cell receptor beta chains sequenced from a single sample in a study of blood T cell repertoires in COVID-19. Clones were sequenced by immunoSEQ multiplex PCR, and TCRdb holds only the in-frame ones, with some missing. The data show 130,000 to 150,000 clones, about 70% seen once. The sequencing sample was made of peripheral blood. The source is a man older than 75 with acute or convalescent COVID-19.

The chain joins TRBV28 to TRBJ2-7; TRBD2 matches 7 bases. The ends lost 4 bases at V and 4 bases at J; junction bases unmatched: 10. The V gene's germline CDR1 is MDHEN and CDR2 SYDVKM. The CDR3 length is 15 residues. The chain's CDR3 is CASSSLLQRGYEQYF. CDR3 nucleotide sequence: TGTGCCAGCAGTTCCCTCCTCCAGCGGGGATACGAGCAGTACTTC. Complete variable domain (other parts from reference TRBV28 and TRBJ2-7): DVKVTQSSRYLVKRTGEKVFLECVQDMDHENMFWYRQDPGLGLRLIYFSYDVKMKEKGDIPEGYSVSREKKERFSLILESASTNQTSMYLCASSSLLQRGYEQYFGPGTRLTVT.

The rearrangement joins TRBV27 to TRBJ2-6; 12 bases align to TRBD1. The germline CDR1 and CDR2 sequences are MNHEY and SMNVEV (reference sequence). The CDR3 totals 19 residues. V was clipped by 8 bases and J by 0 bases; unmatched bases: 11. The CDR3 DNA follows: TGTGCCAGCCACATTCCGGGACAGGGGGCATTCTCTGGGGCCAACGTCCTGACTTTC. Amino acids: CASHIPGQGAFSGANVLTF.

The chain combines TRBV11-1 with TRBJ2-1; 10 bases agree with TRBD2. CDR1 is SGHAT, CDR2 FQDESV, per germline (reference sequence). With V trimmed by 4 bases and J by 6 bases, 9 bases remained unmatched. CDR3 length: 16 amino acids. The CDR3 loop reads CASSSRGAGGGNEQFF. The CDR3 nucleotides are TGTGCCAGCAGCTCCCGGGGAGCGGGGGGGGGCAATGAGCAGTTCTTC.

With regard to this clone: Different DNA sequences within this sample yield the same CDR3. The V gene is TRBV18, the J gene TRBJ1-5; no firm D call. CDR1 and CDR2 from the germline V gene are KGHSH and LQKENI. The CDR3 loop spans 15 amino acids. V lost 3 bases and J lost 0, with 9 bases in between. CDR3 sequence (DNA): TGTGCCAGCTCACCCCGAGGCAGTAGCAATCAGCCCCAGCATTTT. Translating it yields CASSPRGSSNQPQHF.

The gene calls are TRBV4-3 and TRBJ1-1; 7 bases are shared with TRBD1. This CDR3 contains 13 residues. V dropped 6 bases and J dropped 4; count of bases not matched to a gene: 5. Germline CDR1 is LGHNA and CDR2 is YSLEER. The CDR3 loop reads CASSSDRPTEAFF. The DNA for the CDR3 is TGCGCCAGCAGTTCGGACAGGCCCACTGAAGCTTTCTTT.

The chain combines TRBV27 with TRBJ2-1; 9 bases align to TRBD2. V gave up 6 bases and J gave up 5 bases; unmatched junction bases: 14. The CDR3 totals 17 residues. Germline CDR1 MNHEY, CDR2 SMNVEV (reference sequence). CDR3 residues: CASSPVPGLAQHNEQFF. The CDR3 DNA reads as TGTGCCAGCAGCCCTGTGCCGGGACTAGCTCAGCACAATGAGCAGTTCTTC.

This clone is a singleton in its sample. V gene TRBV7-2 combines with J gene TRBJ2-5; 12 bases are a match to TRBD2. V trimming: 5 bases; J trimming: 2 bases; junction bases outside the gene matches: 6. The CDR3 is made up of 16 amino acids. From germline, CDR1 is SGHTA and CDR2 FQGNSA. The CDR3 bases are TGTGCCAGCAGCGCAACTCTAGCGGGGGGGCAAGAGACCCAGTACTTC. This encodes CASSATLAGGQETQYF.